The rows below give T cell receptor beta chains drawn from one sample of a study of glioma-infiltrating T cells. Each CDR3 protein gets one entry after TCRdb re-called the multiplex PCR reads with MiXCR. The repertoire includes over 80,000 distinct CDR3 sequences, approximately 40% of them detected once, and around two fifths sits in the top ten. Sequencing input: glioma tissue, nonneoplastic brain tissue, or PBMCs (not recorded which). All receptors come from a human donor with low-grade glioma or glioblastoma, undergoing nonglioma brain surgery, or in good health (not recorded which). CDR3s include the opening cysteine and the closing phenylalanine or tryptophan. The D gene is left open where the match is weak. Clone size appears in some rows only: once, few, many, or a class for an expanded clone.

CASSSDSLGLGSYNEQFF TGCGCCAGCAGCTCGGACAGTTTAGGGCTAGGGTCCTACAATGAGCAGTTCTTC TRBJ2-1 many - TRBV5-1
CDSSFYICRPKRGADREQFF - TRBJ2-1 - - TRBV6-2/TRBV6-3
CASSLAGEQYF TGTGCCAGCTCACTAGCGGGCGAGCAGTACTTC TRBJ2-7 - TRBD2 TRBV7-2
CASNTIDGGKRF TGTGCCAGCAACACCATTGACGGAGGTAAAAGGTTC TRBJ2-5 - - TRBV6-1
CASTASGGGRNEQFF TGTGCCTCAACGGCTAGCGGGGGCGGGAGGAATGAGCAGTTCTTC TRBJ2-1 many TRBD2 TRBV6-1
CASSGDRGLKTQYF TGTGCCAGCAGCGGGGACAGGGGCTTAAAGACCCAGTACTTC TRBJ2-5 many TRBD1 TRBV2
CASSGGGGGNTIYF TGTGCCAGCAGCGGCGGAGGTGGGGGAAACACCATATATTTT TRBJ1-3 few - TRBV9
CASSDSDRGSNIQYF TGTGCCAGCAGTGATTCTGACAGGGGGTCGAACATTCAGTACTTC TRBJ2-4 many TRBD1 TRBV2
CASSPLRGTTEQETQYF TGTGCCAGCAGCCCTTTACGAGGCACTACAGAACAAGAGACCCAGTACTTC TRBJ2-5 many - TRBV3-1
CAISSSGRLTSGEQYF TGTGCCATCAGCTCTAGCGGGAGGTTGACTTCGGGAGAGCAGTACTTC TRBJ2-7 many TRBD2 TRBV10-3
CSARDRPGLEAYNEQFF TGCAGTGCTAGAGATCGTCCGGGGCTAGAGGCGTACAATGAGCAGTTCTTC TRBJ2-1 - - TRBV20-1
CASNDGNSNQPQHF TGTGCCAGCAATGACGGTAATAGCAATCAGCCCCAGCATTTT TRBJ1-5 many - TRBV12-3/TRBV12-4
CASSVGPKYGYTF TGTGCCAGCAGTGTTGGCCCCAAGTATGGCTACACCTTC TRBJ1-2 many - TRBV2
CASRTSGGRSNQPQHF TGTGCCAGCCGAACCTCAGGGGGCCGGAGCAATCAGCCCCAGCATTTT TRBJ1-5 many TRBD1 TRBV2
CASRHGTSGRETQYF TGTGCCAGCAGACACGGGACTAGCGGGAGAGAGACCCAGTACTTC TRBJ2-5 many TRBD2 TRBV2
CSAEASGRANEQFF TGCAGTGCCGAGGCTAGCGGGAGGGCTAATGAGCAGTTCTTC TRBJ2-1 - TRBD2 TRBV20-1